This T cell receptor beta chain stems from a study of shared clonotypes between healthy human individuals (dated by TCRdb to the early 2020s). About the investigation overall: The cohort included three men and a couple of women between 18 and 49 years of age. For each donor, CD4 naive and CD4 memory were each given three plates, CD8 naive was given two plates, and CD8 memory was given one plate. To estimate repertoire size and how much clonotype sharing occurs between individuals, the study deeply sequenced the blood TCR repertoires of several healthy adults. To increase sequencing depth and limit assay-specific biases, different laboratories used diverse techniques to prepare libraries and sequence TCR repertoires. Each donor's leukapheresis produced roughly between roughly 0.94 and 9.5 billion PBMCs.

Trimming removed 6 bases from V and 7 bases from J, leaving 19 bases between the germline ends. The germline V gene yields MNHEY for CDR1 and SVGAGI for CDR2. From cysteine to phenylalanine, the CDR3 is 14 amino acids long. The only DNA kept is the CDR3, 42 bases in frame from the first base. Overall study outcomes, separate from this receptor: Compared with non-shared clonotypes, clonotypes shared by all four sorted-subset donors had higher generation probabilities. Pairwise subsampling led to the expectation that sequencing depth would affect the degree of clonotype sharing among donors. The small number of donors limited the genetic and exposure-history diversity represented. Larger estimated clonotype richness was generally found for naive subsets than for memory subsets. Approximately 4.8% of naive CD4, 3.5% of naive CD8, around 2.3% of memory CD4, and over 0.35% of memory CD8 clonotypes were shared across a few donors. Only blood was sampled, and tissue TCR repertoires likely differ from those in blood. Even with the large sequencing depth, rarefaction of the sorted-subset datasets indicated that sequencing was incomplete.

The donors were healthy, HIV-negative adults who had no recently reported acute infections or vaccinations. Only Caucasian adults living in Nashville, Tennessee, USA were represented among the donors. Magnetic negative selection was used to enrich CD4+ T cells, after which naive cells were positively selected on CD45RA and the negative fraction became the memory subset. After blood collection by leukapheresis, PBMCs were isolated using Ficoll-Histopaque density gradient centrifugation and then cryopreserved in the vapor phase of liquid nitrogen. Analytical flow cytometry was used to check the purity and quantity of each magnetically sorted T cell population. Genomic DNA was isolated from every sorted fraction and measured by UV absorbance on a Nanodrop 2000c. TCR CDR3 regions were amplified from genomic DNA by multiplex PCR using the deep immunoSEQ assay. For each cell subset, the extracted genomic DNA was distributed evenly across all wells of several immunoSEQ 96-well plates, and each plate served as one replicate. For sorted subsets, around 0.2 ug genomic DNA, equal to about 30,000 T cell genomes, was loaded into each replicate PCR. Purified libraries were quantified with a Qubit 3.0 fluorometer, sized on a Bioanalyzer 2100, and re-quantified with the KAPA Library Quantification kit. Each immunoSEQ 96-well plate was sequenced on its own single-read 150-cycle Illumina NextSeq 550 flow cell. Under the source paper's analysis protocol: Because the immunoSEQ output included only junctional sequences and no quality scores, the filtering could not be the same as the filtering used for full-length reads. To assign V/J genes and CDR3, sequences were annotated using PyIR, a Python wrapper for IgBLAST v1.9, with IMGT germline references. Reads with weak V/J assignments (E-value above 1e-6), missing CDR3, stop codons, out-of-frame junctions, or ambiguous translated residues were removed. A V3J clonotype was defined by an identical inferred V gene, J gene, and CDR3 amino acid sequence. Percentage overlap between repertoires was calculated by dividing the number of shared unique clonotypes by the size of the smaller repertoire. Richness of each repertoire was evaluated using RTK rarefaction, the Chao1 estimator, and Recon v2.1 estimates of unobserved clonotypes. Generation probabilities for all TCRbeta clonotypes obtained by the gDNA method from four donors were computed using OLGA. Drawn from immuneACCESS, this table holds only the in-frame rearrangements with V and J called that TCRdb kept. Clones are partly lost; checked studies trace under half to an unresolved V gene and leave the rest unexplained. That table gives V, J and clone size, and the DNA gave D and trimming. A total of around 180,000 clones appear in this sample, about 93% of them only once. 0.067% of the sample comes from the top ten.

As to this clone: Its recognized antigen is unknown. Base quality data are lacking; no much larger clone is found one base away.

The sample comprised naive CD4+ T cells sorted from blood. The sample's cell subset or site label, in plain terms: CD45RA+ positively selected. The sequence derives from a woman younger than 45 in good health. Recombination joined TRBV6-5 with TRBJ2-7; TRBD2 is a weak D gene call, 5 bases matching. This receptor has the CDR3 CASRSPGKTPEQYF. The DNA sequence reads TGTGCCAGCAGGTCGCCCGGGAAGACACCAGAGCAGTACTTC.